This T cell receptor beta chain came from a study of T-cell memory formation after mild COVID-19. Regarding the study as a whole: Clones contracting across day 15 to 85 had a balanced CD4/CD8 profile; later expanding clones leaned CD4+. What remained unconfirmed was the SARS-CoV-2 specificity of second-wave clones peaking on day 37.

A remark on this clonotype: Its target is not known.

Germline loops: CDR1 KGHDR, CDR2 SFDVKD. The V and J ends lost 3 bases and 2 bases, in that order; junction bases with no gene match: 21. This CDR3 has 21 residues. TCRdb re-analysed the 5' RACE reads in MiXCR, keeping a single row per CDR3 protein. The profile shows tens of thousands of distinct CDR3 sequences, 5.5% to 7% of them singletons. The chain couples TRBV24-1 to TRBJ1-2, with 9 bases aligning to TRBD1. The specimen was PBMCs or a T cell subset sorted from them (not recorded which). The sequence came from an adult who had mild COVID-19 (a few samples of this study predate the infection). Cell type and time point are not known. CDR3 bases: TGTGCCACCAGTGATCGACCTAAGGGGACAGGGAAGAGTCTACCGAACTATGGCTACACCTTC. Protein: CATSDRPKGTGKSLPNYGYTF.